The source of this T cell receptor (beta chain) is a study of OX40 agonist ivuxolimab in advanced cancers. For the study at large: People who had prior anti-PD-1, anti-PD-L1 or anti-CTLA-4 therapy could take part, and less than 50% had some.

The V gene lost 4 bases and the J gene lost 0 bases, with 13 bases spanning the gap. Germline lookup yields CDR1 SGDLS and CDR2 YYNGEE. CDR3 length: 16 amino acids. On this clone itself: Its specificity is unknown.

Regarding the study as a whole: Expanded clones were, on average, more numerous among CD8+ T cells than CD4+.

Some clones are missing from TCRdb's copy, which holds only in-frame ones; the method was immunoSEQ multiplex PCR. The sample lists 15,000 or so clones, more than 80% occurring once. V usage is TRBV9 and J usage is TRBJ2-2; D remains ambiguous. The specimen comprised CD4+ or CD8+ T cells sorted from blood, sampled in a trial of the OX40 agonist ivuxolimab. The TCR sequence derives from an adult with an advanced solid tumor such as melanoma, head and neck, liver or kidney cancer. The CDR3 coding sequence is TGTGCCAGCAGCCCGTGGGCGGCGTCGAACACCGGGGAGCTGTTTTTT. Amino acids: CASSPWAASNTGELFF.